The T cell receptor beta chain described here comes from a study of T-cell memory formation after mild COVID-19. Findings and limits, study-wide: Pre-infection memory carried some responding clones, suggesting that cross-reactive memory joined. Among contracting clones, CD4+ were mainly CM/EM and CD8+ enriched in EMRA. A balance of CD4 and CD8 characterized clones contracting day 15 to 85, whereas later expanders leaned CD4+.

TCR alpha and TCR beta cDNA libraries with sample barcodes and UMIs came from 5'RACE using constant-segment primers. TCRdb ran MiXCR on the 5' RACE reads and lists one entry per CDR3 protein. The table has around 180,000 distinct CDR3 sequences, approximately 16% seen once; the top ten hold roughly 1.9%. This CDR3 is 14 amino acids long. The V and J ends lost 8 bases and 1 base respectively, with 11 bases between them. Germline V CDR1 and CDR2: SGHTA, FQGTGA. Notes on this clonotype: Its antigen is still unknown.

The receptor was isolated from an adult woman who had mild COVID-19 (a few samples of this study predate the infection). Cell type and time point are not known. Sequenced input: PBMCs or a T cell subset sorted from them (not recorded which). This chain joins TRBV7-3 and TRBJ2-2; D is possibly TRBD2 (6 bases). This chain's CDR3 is CASSGGGNTGELFF. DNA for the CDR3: TGTGCCAGCTCCGGGGGTGGGAACACCGGGGAGCTGTTTTTT.